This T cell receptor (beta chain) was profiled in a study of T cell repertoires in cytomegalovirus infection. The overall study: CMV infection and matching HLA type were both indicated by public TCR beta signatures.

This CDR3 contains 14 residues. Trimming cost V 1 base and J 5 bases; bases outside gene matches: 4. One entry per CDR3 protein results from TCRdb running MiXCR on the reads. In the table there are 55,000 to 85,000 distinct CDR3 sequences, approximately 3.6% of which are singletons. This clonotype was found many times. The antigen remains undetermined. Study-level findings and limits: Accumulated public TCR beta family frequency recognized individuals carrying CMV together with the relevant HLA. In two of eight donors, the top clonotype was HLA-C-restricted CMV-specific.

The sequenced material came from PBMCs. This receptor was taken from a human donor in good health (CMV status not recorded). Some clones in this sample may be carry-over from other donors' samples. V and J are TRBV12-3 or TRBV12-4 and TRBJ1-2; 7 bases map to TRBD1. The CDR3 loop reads CASSLGQGGYGYTF. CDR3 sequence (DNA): TGTGCCAGCAGTTTAGGACAGGGAGGTTATGGCTACACCTTC.